These 6 T cell receptor beta chains were all obtained from the same sample, sequenced in a study of T cell responses to AZD1222 COVID-19 vaccine. Method: immunoSEQ multiplex PCR; TCRdb's copy keeps in-frame clones and lacks some. The repertoire holds about 200,000 clones, approximately 89% seen once, with 3% to 3.5% in the top ten. The source was peripheral blood, collected 28 days after the second AZD1222 dose. The source is an adult who received the AZD1222 COVID-19 vaccine.

A single count supports this clone. V and J are TRBV4-2 and TRBJ2-1, with a possible D match to TRBD1 (6 bases). Germline V gene sequence: CDR1 LGHNA, CDR2 YNFKEQ. This CDR3 comprises 14 residues. V was pared by 7 bases and J by 4 bases, with 14 bases between. The CDR3 DNA reads TGTGCCAGCATGGATGGGACACCTTACAATGAGCAGTTCTTC. Amino acids: CASMDGTPYNEQFF.

V usage is TRBV5-4 and J usage is TRBJ2-1, with 9 nucleotides matching TRBD2. J lost 4 bases, V lost 2 bases, and 1 base had no gene match. The CDR3 consists of 14 residues. Looked up from germline, CDR1 is SGHNT and CDR2 is YYREEE (reference sequence). In nucleotides, the CDR3 is TGTGCCAGCAGCTTTAGCGGGAGTTACAATGAGCAGTTCTTC. Protein sequence: CASSFSGSYNEQFF.

The chain combines TRBV7-2 with TRBJ1-2; D is undetermined. In germline, CDR1 is SGHTA, CDR2 FQGNSA. Trimming removed 0 bases at V and 6 bases at J, with 14 bases between. There are 15 residues in the CDR3. The CDR3 here is CASSLARVGWDGYTF. CDR3 bases: TGTGCCAGCAGCTTAGCAAGGGTAGGGTGGGATGGCTACACCTTC.

The rearrangement links TRBV30 to TRBJ2-3; 11 nucleotides line up with TRBD2. The V gene end was trimmed by 0 bases and the J gene end by 1 base; junction bases not matched to a gene: 9. The CDR3 is 18 amino acids. Germline assignment: CDR1 GTSNPN and CDR2 SVGIG (reference sequence). The CDR3 sequence is CAWSVRPSGRPRTDTQYF. The CDR3 DNA follows: TGTGCCTGGAGTGTCCGACCTAGCGGGAGGCCTCGCACAGATACGCAGTATTTT.

This clone was observed a single time. The rearrangement links TRBV19 to TRBJ2-5; 8 bases map to TRBD2. V lost 7 bases and J lost 4; bases outside the gene matches: 8. The CDR3 sequence is 14 residues long. The germline V gene encodes CDR1 LNHDA and CDR2 SQIVND (reference sequence). The DNA of the CDR3 is TGTGCCAGTACTCCAAGCGGGAGAACAGAGACCCAGTACTTC. Protein sequence: CASTPSGRTETQYF.

This chain connects TRBV5-1 to TRBJ2-7, with TRBD2 identical over 9 bases. The V segment lost 5 bases and the J segment 7 bases; nucleotides outside the gene matches: 7. The CDR3 extends over 13 amino acids. Germline loops: CDR1 SGHRS, CDR2 YFSETQ. This chain's CDR3 is CASRVAGEREQYF. CDR3 bases: TGCGCCAGCAGAGTAGCGGGAGAGAGGGAGCAGTACTTC.